This TCR beta chain was sequenced for a study of OX40 agonist ivuxolimab in advanced cancers. Study in general: Participants, 65% to 85% male, averaged 60 years of age, ranging from about 23 to 90. There were three patients with partial responses, one having hepatocellular carcinoma and two cutaneous melanoma. Study findings and constraints: Some patients who did not respond also had low normalized T-cell clonal expansion.

CDR1 and CDR2 (germline): LNHDA, SQIVND (reference sequence). There are 14 residues in the CDR3. J lost 8 bases, V lost 1 base, and 7 bases had no gene match. As regards this clone: What it recognizes is unknown.

Repertoires were generated with immunoSEQ multiplex PCR, while TCRdb's copy carries only in-frame clones and drops some. The sample gives fewer than 95,000 clones, 70% to 90% of which show up once; 7.4% is in the top ten. This TCR came from an adult with an advanced solid tumor such as melanoma, head and neck, liver or kidney cancer. This chain uses TRBV19 with TRBJ1-2; the match to TRBD1 covers 7 bases. Source: CD4+ or CD8+ T cells sorted from blood, taken in a trial of the OX40 agonist ivuxolimab. The CDR3 bases are TGTGCCAGTAGTATAGCTACGACAGGGAACGGCTACACCTTC. Its translation: CASSIATTGNGYTF.